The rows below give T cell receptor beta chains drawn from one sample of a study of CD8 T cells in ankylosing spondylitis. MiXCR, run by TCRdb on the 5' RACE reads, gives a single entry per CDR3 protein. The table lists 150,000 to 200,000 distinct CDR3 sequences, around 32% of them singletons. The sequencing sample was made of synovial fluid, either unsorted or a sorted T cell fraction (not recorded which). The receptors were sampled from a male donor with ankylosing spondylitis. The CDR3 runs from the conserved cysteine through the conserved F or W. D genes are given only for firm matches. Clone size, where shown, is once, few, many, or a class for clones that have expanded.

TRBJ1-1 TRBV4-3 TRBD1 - TGCGCCAGCAGTCTACACGGGACAGGGGGCATTGACACTGAAGCTTTCTTT CASSLHGTGGIDTEAFF
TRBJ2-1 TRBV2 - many TGTGCCAGCAGCATACTCAATGAGCAGTTCTTC CASSILNEQFF
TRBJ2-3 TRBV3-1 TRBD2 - TGTGCCAGCGGGGGACTAGCGGGAGTGTGCATCACAGATACGCAGTATTTT CASGGLAGVCITDTQYF
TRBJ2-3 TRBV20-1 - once TGCAGTGCTCCCAGTGGGGTGGCAGATACGCAGTATTTT CSAPSGVADTQYF
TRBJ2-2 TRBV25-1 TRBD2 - TGTGCCAGCAGTGCCGGACTAGCGGGGGGGACCGGGGAGCTGTTTTTT CASSAGLAGGTGELFF
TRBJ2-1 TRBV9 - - TGTGCCAGCAGCGTAGGCCCTCGGCTGGACGCTTCCTACAATGAGCAGTTCTTC CASSVGPRLDASYNEQFF
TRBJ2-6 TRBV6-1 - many TGTGCCAGCAGCTTCGTCTCTGGGGCCAACGTCCTGACTTTC CASSFVSGANVLTF
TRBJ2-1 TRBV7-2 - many TGTGCCAGCACCCTTAGGAATGAGCAGTTCTTC CASTLRNEQFF
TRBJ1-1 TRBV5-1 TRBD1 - TGCGCCAGCAGCAGAACAAAAAGCGACAGGGGGGGACTTAACACTGAAGCTTTCTTT CASSRTKSDRGGLNTEAFF
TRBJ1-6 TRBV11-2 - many TGTGCCAGCAGCCTCTTCATAGTGGGTACTTCACCCCTCCACTTT CASSLFIVGTSPLHF
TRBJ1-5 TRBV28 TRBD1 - TGTGCCAGCAGTTCCCATTCGGGACAGCAGCCCCAGCATTTT CASSSHSGQQPQHF